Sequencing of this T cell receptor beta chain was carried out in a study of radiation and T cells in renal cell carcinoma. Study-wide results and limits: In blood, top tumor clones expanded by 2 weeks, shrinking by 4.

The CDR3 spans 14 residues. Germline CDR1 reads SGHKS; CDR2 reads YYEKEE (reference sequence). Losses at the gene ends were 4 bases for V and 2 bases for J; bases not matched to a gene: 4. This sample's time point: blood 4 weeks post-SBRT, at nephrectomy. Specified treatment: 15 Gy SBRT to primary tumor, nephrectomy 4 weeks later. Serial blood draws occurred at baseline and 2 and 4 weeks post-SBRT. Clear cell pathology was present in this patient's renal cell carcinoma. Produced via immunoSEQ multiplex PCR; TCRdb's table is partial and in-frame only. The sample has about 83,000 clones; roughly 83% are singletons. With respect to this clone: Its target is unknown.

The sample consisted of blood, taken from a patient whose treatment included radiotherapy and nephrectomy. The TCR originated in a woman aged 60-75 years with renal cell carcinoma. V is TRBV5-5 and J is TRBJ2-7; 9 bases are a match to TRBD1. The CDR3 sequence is CASSPTGGTYEQYF. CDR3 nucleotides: TGTGCCAGCAGCCCGACAGGGGGGACCTACGAGCAGTACTTC.